This T cell receptor (beta chain) was captured in a study of shared clonotypes between healthy human individuals. Whole-study results and caveats: Despite large depth, rarefaction showed incomplete sorted-subset sequencing. Donors were few, which limited the genetic and exposure-history diversity represented.

V shed 2 bases and J 7 bases; nucleotides not matched to a gene: 3. Germline V gene sequence: CDR1 SGHVS, CDR2 FNYEAQ. This CDR3 has 13 residues. As regards this clone: The antigen is not known.

Original handling: Filtering of immunoSEQ junctional sequences could not match full-length read filtering. Libraries were prepared by immunoSEQ multiplex PCR; TCRdb keeps only in-frame clonotypes and omits some of them. For V, J and clone size, that table is used; D and trimming come from the DNA. The sample includes about 680,000 clones, around 92% of them seen just once. Naive CD8 cells were CD45RO-negative, positively selected for CCR7, excluding terminally differentiated effector memory CD45RA+ cells. Donors had no recently reported acute infections or vaccinations and were HIV-negative. Source material: naive CD8+ T cells sorted from blood. The chain carries TRBV7-6 and TRBJ2-7, with 9 positions matching TRBD2. The sequence came from a man aged 25 to 40 in good health. The CDR3 region has the DNA TGTGCCAGCAGCTTACTTAGCGGGGGAGAGCAGTACTTC. This gives the protein CASSLLSGGEQYF.